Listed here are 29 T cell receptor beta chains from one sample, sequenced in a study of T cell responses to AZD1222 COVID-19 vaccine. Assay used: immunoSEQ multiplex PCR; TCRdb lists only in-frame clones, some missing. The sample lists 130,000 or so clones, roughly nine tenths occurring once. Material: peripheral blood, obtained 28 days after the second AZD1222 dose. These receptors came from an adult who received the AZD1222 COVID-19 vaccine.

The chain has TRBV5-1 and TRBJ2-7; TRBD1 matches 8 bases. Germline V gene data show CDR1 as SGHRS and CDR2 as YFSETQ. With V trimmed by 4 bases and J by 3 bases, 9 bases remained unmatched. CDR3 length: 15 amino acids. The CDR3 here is CASSEVPDRDYEQYF. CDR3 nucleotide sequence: TGCGCCAGCAGCGAAGTGCCGGACAGGGACTACGAGCAGTACTTC.

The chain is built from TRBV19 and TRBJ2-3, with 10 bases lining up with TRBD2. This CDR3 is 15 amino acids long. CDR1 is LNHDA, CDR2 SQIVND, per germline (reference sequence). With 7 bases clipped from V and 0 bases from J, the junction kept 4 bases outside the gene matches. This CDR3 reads CASIRTSGSTDTQYF. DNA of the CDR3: TGTGCCAGTATCCGGACTAGCGGTAGCACAGATACGCAGTATTTT. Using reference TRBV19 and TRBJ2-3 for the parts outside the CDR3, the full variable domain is DGGITQSPKYLFRKEGQNVTLSCEQNLNHDAMYWYRQDPGQGLRLIYYSQIVNDFQKGDIAEGYSVSREKKESFPLTVTSAQKNPTAFYLCASIRTSGSTDTQYFGPGTRLTVL.

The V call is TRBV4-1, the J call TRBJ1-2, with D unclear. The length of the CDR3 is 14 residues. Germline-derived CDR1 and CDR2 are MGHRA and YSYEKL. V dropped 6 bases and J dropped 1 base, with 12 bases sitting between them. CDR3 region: CASSPMADNYGYTF. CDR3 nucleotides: TGCGCCAGCAGTCCCATGGCAGATAACTATGGCTACACCTTC.

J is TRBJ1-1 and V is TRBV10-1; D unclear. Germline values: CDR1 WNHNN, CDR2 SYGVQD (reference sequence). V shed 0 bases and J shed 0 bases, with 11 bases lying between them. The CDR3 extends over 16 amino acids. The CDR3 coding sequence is TGCGCCAGCAGTGAGTCGGCAGATGGAATGAACACTGAAGCTTTCTTT. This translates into CASSESADGMNTEAFF.

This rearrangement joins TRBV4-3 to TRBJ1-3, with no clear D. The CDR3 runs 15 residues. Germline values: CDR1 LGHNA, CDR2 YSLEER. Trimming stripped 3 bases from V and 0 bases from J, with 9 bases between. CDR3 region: CASSQLAGSGNTIYF. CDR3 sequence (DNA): TGCGCCAGCAGCCAGCTCGCAGGCTCTGGAAACACCATATATTTT.

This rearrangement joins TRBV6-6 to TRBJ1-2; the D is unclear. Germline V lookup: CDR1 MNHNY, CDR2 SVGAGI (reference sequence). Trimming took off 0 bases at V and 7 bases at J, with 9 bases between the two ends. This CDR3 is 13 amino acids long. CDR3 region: CASSYSSSAGYTF. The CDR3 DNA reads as TGTGCCAGCAGTTACTCGAGCTCGGCTGGCTACACCTTC.

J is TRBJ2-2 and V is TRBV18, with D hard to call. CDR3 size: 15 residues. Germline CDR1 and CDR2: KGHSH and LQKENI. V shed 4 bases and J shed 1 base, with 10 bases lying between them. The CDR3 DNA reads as TGTGCCAGCTCACGGTATAAGGAGAACACCGGGGAGCTGTTTTTT. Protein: CASSRYKENTGELFF.

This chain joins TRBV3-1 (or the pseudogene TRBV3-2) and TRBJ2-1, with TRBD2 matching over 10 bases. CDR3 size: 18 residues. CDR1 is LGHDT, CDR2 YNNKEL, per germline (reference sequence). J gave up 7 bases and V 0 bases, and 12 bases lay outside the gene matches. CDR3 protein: CASSQEAPSSGSGNEQFF. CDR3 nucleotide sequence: TGTGCCAGCAGCCAAGAGGCCCCCTCTAGCGGGAGTGGGAATGAGCAGTTCTTC.

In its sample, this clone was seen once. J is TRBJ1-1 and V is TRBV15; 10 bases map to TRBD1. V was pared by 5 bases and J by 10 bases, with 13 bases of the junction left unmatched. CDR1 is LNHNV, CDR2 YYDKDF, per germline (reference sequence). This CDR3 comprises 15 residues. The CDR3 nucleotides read TGTGCCACCAGCCCCCGGGACAGGGGAAGGGGGGGAGCTTTCTTT. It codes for CATSPRDRGRGGAFF.

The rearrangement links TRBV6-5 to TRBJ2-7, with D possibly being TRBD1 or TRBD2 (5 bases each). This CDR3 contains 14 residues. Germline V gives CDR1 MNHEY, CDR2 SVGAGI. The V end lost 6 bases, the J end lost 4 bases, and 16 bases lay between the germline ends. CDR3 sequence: CASRSRDGGYEQYF. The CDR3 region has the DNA TGTGCCAGCAGGTCCCGGGACGGAGGATACGAGCAGTACTTC.

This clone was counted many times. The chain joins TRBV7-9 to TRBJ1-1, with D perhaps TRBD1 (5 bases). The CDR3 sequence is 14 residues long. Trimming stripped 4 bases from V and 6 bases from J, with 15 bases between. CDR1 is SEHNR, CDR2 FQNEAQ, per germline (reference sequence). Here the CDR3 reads CASSSEGLGSEAFF. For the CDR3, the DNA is TGTGCCAGCAGCTCCGAGGGGTTGGGGTCTGAAGCTTTCTTT.

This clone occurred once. The CDR3 DNA sequence: TGTGCCAGCAGCTTGGATTTTGAGATCTATGGCTACACCTTC. Residues: CASSLDFEIYGYTF. The rearrangement links TRBV5-5 to TRBJ1-2; D is unresolved. Trimming cost V 0 bases and J 4 bases, with 10 bases left between them. The CDR3 contains 14 residues. The germline gives CDR1 SGHKS, CDR2 YYEKEE (reference sequence). The full variable domain, with the rest looked up from reference TRBV5-5 and TRBJ1-2, is DAGVTQSPTHLIKTRGQQVTLRCSPISGHKSVSWYQQVLGQGPQFIFQYYEKEERGRGNFPDRFSARQFPNYSSELNVNALLLGDSALYLCASSLDFEIYGYTFGSGTRLTVV.

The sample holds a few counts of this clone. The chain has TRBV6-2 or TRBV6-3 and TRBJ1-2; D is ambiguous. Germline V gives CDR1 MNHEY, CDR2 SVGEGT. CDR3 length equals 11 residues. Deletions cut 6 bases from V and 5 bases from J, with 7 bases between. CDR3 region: CASSKVYGYTF. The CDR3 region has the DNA TGTGCCAGCAGCAAAGTTTATGGCTACACCTTC.

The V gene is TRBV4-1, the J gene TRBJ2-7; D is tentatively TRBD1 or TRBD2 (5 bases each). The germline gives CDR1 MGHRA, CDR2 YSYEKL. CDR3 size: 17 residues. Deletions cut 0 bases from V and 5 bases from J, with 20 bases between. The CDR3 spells CASSQDPPGRMGHEQYF. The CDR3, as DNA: TGCGCCAGCAGCCAAGATCCACCGGGACGGATGGGCCACGAGCAGTACTTC.

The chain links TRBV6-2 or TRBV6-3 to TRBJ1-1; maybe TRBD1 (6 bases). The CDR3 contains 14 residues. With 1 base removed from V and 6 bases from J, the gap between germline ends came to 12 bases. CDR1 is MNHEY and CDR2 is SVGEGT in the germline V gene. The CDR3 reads CASSYFQPGAEAFF. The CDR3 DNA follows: TGTGCCAGCAGTTACTTCCAGCCAGGGGCTGAAGCTTTCTTT.

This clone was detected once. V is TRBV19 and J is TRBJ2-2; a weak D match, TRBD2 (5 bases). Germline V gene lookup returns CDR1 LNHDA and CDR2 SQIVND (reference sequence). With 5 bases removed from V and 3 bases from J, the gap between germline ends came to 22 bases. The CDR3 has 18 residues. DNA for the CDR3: TGTGCCAGTAGTGTCCTCTCGGGGATTCCAATCGACACCGGGGAGCTGTTTTTT. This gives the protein CASSVLSGIPIDTGELFF.

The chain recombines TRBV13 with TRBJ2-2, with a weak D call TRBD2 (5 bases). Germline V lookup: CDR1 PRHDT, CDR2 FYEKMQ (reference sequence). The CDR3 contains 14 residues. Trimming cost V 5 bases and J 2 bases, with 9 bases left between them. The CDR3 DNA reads TGTGCCAGCAGCCCGGGGTCCAACACCGGGGAGCTGTTTTTT. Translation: CASSPGSNTGELFF.

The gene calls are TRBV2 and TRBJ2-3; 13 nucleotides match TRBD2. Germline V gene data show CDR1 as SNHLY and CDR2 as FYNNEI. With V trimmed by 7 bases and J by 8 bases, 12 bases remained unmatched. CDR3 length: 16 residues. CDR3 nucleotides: TGTGCCAGCACCTTACTAGCGGGGGGGCCCTGGGGTACGCAGTATTTT. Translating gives CASTLLAGGPWGTQYF.

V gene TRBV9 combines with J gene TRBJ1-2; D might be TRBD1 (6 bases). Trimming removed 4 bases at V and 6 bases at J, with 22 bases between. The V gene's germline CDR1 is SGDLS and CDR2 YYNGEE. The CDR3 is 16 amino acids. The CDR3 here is CASSFNYRGINDGYTF. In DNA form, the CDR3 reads TGTGCCAGCAGCTTTAATTATAGGGGGATCAATGATGGCTACACCTTC.

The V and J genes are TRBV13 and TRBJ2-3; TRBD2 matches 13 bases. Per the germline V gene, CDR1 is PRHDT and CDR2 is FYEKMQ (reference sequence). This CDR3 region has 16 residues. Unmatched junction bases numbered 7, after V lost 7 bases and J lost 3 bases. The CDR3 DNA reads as TGTGCCAGCACAACTTGGACTAGCGGGGGAACAGATACGCAGTATTTT. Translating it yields CASTTWTSGGTDTQYF. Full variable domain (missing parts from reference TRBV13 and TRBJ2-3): AAGVIQSPRHLIKEKRETATLKCYPIPRHDTVYWYQQGPGQDPQFLISFYEKMQSDKGSIPDRFSAQQFSDYHSELNMSSLELGDSALYFCASTTWTSGGTDTQYFGPGTRLTVL.

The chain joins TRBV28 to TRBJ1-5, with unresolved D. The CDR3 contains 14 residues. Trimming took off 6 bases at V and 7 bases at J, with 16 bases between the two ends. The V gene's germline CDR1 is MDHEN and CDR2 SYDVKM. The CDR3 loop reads CASSSGLAGQPQHF. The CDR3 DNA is TGTGCCAGCAGCTCGGGCCTCGCGGGCCAGCCCCAGCATTTT.

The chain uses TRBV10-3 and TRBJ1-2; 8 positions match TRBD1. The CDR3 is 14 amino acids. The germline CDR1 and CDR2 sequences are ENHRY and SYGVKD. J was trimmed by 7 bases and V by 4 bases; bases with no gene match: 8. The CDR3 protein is CAISAGGGMIGYTF. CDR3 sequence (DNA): TGTGCCATCAGTGCAGGGGGCGGAATGATTGGCTACACCTTC.

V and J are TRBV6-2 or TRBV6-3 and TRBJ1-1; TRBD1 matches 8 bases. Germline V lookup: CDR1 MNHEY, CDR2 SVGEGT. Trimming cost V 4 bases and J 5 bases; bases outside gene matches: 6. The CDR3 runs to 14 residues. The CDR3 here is CASSWTGPRTEAFF. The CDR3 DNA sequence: TGTGCCAGCAGTTGGACAGGGCCGAGAACTGAAGCTTTCTTT.

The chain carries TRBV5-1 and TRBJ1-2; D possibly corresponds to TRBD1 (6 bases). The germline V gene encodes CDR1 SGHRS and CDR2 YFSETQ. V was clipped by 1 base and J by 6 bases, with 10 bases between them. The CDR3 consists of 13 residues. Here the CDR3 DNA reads TGCGCCAGCAGCTTGAACCCAGGGGATGGCTACACCTTC. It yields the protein CASSLNPGDGYTF.

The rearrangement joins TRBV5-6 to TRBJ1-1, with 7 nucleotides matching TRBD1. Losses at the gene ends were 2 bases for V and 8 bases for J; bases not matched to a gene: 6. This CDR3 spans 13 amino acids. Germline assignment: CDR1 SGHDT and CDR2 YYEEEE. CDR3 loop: CASSFRQGPEAFF. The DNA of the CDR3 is TGTGCCAGCAGCTTTAGACAGGGACCCGAAGCTTTCTTT. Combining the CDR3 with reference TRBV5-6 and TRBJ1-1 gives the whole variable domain DAGVTQSPTHLIKTRGQQVTLRCSPKSGHDTVSWYQQALGQGPQFIFQYYEEEERQRGNFPDRFSGHQFPNYSSELNVNALLLGDSALYLCASSFRQGPEAFFGQGTRLTVV.

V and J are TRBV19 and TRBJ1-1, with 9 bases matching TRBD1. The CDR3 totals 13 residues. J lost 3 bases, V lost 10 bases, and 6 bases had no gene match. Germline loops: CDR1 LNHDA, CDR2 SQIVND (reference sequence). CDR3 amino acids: CATGTGWDTEAFF. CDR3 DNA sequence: TGTGCCACCGGGACAGGGTGGGACACTGAAGCTTTCTTT.

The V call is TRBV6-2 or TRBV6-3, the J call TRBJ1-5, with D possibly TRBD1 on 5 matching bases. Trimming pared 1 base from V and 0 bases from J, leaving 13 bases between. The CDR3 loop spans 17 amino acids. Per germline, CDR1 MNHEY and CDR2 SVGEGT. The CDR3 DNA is TGTGCCAGCAGTTACTATGGGTTAGGGGCTAGCAATCAGCCCCAGCATTTT. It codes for CASSYYGLGASNQPQHF.

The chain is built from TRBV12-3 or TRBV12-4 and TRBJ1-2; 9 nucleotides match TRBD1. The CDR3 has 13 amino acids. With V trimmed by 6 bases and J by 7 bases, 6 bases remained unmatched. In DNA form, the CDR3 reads TGTGCCAGCAGCACAGGGGGCAACATTGGCTACACCTTC. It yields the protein CASSTGGNIGYTF.

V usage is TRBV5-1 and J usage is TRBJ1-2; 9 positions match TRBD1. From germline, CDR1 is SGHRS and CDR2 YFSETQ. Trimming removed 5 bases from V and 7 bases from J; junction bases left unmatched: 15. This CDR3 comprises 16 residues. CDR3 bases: TGCGCCAGCAGGGATACAGGGGGCGGTTCGACTAGTGGCTACACCTTC. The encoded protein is CASRDTGGGSTSGYTF.